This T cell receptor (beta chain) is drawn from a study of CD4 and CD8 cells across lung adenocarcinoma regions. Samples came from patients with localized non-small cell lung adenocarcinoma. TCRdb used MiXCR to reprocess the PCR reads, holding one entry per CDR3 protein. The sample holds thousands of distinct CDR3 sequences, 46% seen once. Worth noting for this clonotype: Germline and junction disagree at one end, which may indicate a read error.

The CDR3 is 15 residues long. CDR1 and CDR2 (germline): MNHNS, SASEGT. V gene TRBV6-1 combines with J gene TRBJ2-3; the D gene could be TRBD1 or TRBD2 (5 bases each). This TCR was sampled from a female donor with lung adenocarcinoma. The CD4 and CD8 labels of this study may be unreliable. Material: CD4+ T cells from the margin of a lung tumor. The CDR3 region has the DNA TGTGCCAGCAGTGAATGGGGAGTGAGCACCGGGGCGCAGTTTTTT. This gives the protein CASSEWGVSTGAQFF.